This TCR beta chain is drawn from a study of cytomegalovirus exposure and HLA in healthy donors. Primers for the PCR totalled 60 Vbeta and 13 Jbeta. Sequencing used immunoSEQ multiplex PCR; TCRdb keeps in-frame clones, though not all of them. In the table there are about 120,000 clones, around three quarters of which are singletons. The CDR3 is 16 amino acids. V gave up 4 bases and J gave up 3 bases, with 16 bases separating them. Germline V CDR1 and CDR2: MNHNS, SASEGT. All the people who gave samples were healthy bone marrow donors. This TCR derives from a human donor in good health. The V gene is TRBV6-1, the J gene TRBJ2-4; the D gene is possibly TRBD2 (5 bases). Sequenced: PBMCs. CDR3 sequence: CASSGISVYDKNIQYF. CDR3 nucleotide sequence: TGTGCCAGCAGTGGAATTAGCGTTTACGACAAAAACATTCAGTACTTC.